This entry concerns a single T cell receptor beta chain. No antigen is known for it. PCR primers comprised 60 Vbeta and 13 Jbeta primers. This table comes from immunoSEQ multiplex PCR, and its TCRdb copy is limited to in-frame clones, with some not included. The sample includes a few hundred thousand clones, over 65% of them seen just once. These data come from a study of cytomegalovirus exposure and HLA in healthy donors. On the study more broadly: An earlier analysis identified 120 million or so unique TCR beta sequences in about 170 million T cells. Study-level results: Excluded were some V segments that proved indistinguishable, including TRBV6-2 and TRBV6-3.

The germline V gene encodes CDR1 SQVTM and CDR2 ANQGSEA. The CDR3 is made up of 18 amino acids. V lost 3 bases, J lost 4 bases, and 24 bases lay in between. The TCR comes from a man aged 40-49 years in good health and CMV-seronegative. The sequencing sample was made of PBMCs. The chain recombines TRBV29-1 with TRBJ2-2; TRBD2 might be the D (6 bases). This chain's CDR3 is CSVDSPQPGSRGTGELFF. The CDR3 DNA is TGCAGCGTTGACTCGCCCCAACCCGGGAGTAGGGGCACCGGGGAGCTGTTTTTT.